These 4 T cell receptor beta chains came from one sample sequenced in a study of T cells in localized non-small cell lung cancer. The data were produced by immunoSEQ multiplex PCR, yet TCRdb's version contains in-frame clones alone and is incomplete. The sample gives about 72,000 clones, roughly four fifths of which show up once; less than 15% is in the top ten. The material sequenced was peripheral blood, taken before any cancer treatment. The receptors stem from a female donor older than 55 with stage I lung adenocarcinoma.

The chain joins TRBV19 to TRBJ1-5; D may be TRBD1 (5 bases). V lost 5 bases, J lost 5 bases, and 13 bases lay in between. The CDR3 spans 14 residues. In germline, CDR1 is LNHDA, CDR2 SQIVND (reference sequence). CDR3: CASSPFRVDQPQHF. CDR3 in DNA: TGTGCCAGTAGTCCCTTCAGGGTCGATCAGCCCCAGCATTTT.

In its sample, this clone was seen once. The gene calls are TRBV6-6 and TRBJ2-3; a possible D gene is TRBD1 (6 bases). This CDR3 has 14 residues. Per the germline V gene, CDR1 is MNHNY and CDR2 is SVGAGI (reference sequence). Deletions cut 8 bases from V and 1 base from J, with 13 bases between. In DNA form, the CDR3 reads TGTGCCAGCGCACAGGGTTTGGGCACAGATACGCAGTATTTT. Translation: CASAQGLGTDTQYF.

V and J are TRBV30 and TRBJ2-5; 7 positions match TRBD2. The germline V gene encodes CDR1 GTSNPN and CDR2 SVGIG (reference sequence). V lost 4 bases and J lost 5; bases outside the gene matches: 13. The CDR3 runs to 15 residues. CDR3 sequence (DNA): TGTGCCTGGATCTTCGGCGGGGGTCTAGGGGAGACCCAGTACTTC. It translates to CAWIFGGGLGETQYF.

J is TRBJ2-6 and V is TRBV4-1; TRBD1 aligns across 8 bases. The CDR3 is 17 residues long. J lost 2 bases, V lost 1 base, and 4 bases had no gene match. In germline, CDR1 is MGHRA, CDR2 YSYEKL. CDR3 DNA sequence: TGCGCCAGCAGCCAAGTGGGACAGGCACCTGGGGCCAACGTCCTGACTTTC. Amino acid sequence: CASSQVGQAPGANVLTF.